One and the same sample provided the 28 T cell receptor beta chains below, sequenced in a study of blood T cell repertoires in COVID-19. Libraries were prepared by immunoSEQ multiplex PCR; TCRdb keeps only in-frame clonotypes and omits some of them. The table shows around 700,000 clones, with approximately 90% occurring only once. Sequencing input: peripheral blood. The receptors were gathered from a young woman with acute or convalescent COVID-19.

The V and J genes are TRBV18 and TRBJ2-3; TRBD2 agrees at 7 bases. The V segment lost 4 bases and the J segment 4 bases; nucleotides outside the gene matches: 5. This CDR3 is 14 amino acids long. Germline V gene sequence: CDR1 KGHSH, CDR2 LQKENI. The CDR3 DNA reads TGTGCCAGCTCACTCCCCCGGGGGGCAGATACGCAGTATTTT. Its translation: CASSLPRGADTQYF.

The V call is TRBV19, the J call TRBJ1-1, with D possibly matching TRBD1 (5 bases). CDR1 and CDR2 from the germline V gene are LNHDA and SQIVND (reference sequence). The CDR3 contains 17 residues. V was trimmed by 3 bases and J by 4 bases, leaving 21 bases between them. The CDR3 region is CASSMVVGLQYPTEAFF. As DNA, the CDR3 is TGTGCCAGTAGTATGGTGGTGGGGCTTCAGTATCCCACTGAAGCTTTCTTT.

The rearrangement uses TRBV28 and TRBJ2-3, with 8 bases fitting TRBD2. This CDR3 contains 13 residues. The V gene's germline CDR1 is MDHEN and CDR2 SYDVKM. V shed 5 bases and J 6 bases; nucleotides not matched to a gene: 4. DNA for the CDR3: TGTGCCAGCAGTACGACGGGGGGGGATACGCAGTATTTT. This codes for CASSTTGGDTQYF.

The chain has TRBV9 and TRBJ2-3; maybe TRBD2 (6 bases). Germline V gives CDR1 SGDLS, CDR2 YYNGEE. The germline V and J ends were trimmed by 4 bases and 5 bases, with 11 bases remaining between them. The CDR3 spans 13 residues. The CDR3 is CASSILAGDTQYF. CDR3 nucleotide sequence: TGTGCCAGCAGCATACTAGCCGGAGATACGCAGTATTTT. The whole variable domain, filled in from reference TRBV9 and TRBJ2-3, reads DSGVTQTPKHLITATGQRVTLRCSPRSGDLSVYWYQQSLDQGLQFLIQYYNGEERAKGNILERFSAQQFPDLHSELNLSSLELGDSALYFCASSILAGDTQYFGPGTRLTVL.

J is TRBJ1-1 and V is TRBV30; the D gene is possibly TRBD1 (6 bases). This CDR3 has 14 residues. With 1 base removed from V and 1 base from J, the gap between germline ends came to 10 bases. In germline, CDR1 is GTSNPN, CDR2 SVGIG (reference sequence). The CDR3 protein is CAWSADRRNTEAFF. CDR3 DNA sequence: TGTGCCTGGAGTGCCGACAGGAGGAACACTGAAGCTTTCTTT. The variable domain in full, completed from reference TRBV30 and TRBJ1-1, reads SQTIHQWPATLVQPVGSPLSLECTVEGTSNPNLYWYRQAAGRGLQLLFYSVGIGQISSEVPQNLSASRPQDRQFILSSKKLLLSDSGFYLCAWSADRRNTEAFFGQGTRLTVV.

This chain connects TRBV18 to TRBJ1-1; 8 bases agree with TRBD1. There are 16 residues in the CDR3. Germline loops: CDR1 KGHSH, CDR2 LQKENI. The ends lost 6 bases at V and 0 bases at J; junction bases unmatched: 9. CDR3 loop: CASSPSGGRMNTEAFF. For the CDR3, the DNA is TGTGCCAGCTCTCCGTCAGGGGGCCGTATGAACACTGAAGCTTTCTTT.

For this clone: Other DNA sequences within the sample encode an identical CDR3. V gene TRBV7-9 combines with J gene TRBJ2-7; maybe TRBD1 (5 bases). The germline V gene has CDR1 SEHNR and CDR2 FQNEAQ (reference sequence). Trimming removed 5 bases at V and 0 bases at J, with 11 bases between. CDR3 length: 14 amino acids. CDR3: CASSPRDSSYEQYF. The CDR3 DNA sequence: TGTGCCAGCAGCCCCCGAGACAGCTCCTACGAGCAGTACTTC.

The genes are TRBV19 and TRBJ1-1; 10 bases are a match to TRBD1. The CDR3 spans 12 residues. CDR1 is LNHDA, CDR2 SQIVND, per germline (reference sequence). Trimming removed 5 bases from V and 10 bases from J; junction bases left unmatched: 4. CDR3 in amino acids: CASSRQGAGAFF. Written as DNA, the CDR3 is TGTGCCAGTAGTCGACAGGGGGCTGGAGCTTTCTTT.

Notes on this clone: The identical CDR3 is also encoded by other nucleotide sequences in the sample. The J gene is TRBJ2-3, the V gene TRBV13; D remains ambiguous. Trimming stripped 1 base from V and 1 base from J, with 3 bases between. This CDR3 is built from 13 residues. CDR1 and CDR2 from the germline V gene are PRHDT and FYEKMQ (reference sequence). The CDR3 reads CASSLAGTDTQYF. The CDR3 DNA is TGTGCCAGCAGCTTAGCCGGCACAGATACGCAGTATTTT.

This clone was recorded only once. The chain carries TRBV3-1 (or the pseudogene TRBV3-2) and TRBJ2-3; possibly TRBD2 for D (6 bases). Germline loops: CDR1 LGHDT, CDR2 YNNKEL (reference sequence). The V end lost 6 bases, the J end lost 4 bases, and 11 bases lay between the germline ends. The CDR3 is 13 amino acids. This CDR3 reads CASSWGESDTQYF. The DNA for the CDR3 is TGTGCCAGCAGTTGGGGGGAGTCAGATACGCAGTATTTT.

V usage is TRBV7-8 and J usage is TRBJ1-2, with 7 bases aligning to TRBD1. The CDR3 extends over 15 amino acids. CDR1 SGHVS and CDR2 FQNEAQ come from the germline V gene. Unmatched junction bases numbered 10, after V lost 1 base and J lost 8 bases. CDR3 bases: TGTGCCAGCAGCTTAGGTCCCGACAGGGCCTTCGGCTACACCTTC. Its translation: CASSLGPDRAFGYTF. The full variable domain, completed using reference TRBV7-8 and TRBJ1-2, is GAGVSQSPRYKVAKRGQDVALRCDPISGHVSLFWYQQALGQGPEFLTYFQNEAQLDKSGLPSDRFFAERPEGSVSTLKIQRTQQEDSAVYLCASSLGPDRAFGYTFGSGTRLTVV.

CDR3 protein: CASNGGLTYEQYF. The CDR3 region has the DNA TGTGCCAGCAACGGGGGGTTGACCTACGAGCAGTACTTC. V gene TRBV2 combines with J gene TRBJ2-7; 7 bases line up with TRBD2. CDR1 is SNHLY, CDR2 FYNNEI, per germline. The CDR3 has 13 amino acids. The junction had 5 bases not matched to a gene; V was cut back by 7 bases and J by 2 bases.

The CDR3: CASSLLPLGAGDNEQFF. The CDR3 DNA is TGTGCCAGCAGCCTTCTACCCCTTGGAGCGGGGGATAATGAGCAGTTCTTC. The gene calls are TRBV7-3 and TRBJ2-1; 8 bases fit TRBD2. CDR3 length: 17 amino acids. V lost 5 bases and J lost 7; bases outside the gene matches: 16. In germline, CDR1 is SGHTA, CDR2 FQGTGA.

The V call is TRBV6-2 or TRBV6-3, the J call TRBJ1-6, with D hard to call. Germline V gene sequence: CDR1 MNHEY, CDR2 SVGEGT. This CDR3 is 18 amino acids long. V lost 4 bases to trimming and J lost 3 bases, with 19 bases between them. CDR3 sequence (DNA): TGTGCCAGCAGTTTCGAGTTAGGAGGGCCGATCTATAATTCACCCCTCCACTTT. It is translated as CASSFELGGPIYNSPLHF.

The chain links TRBV6-5 to TRBJ2-7; 11 positions agree with TRBD1. Germline trimming cut 3 bases from V and 5 bases from J; bases unmatched to any gene: 9. The germline gives CDR1 MNHEY, CDR2 SVGAGI. The length of the CDR3 is 16 residues. The CDR3 sequence is CASSYSPGTGGNEQYF. The CDR3 nucleotides read TGTGCCAGCAGTTATTCACCCGGGACAGGGGGTAACGAGCAGTACTTC.

The rearrangement uses TRBV2 and TRBJ1-1; 11 bases are shared with TRBD1. Looked up from germline, CDR1 is SNHLY and CDR2 is FYNNEI. CDR3 size: 18 residues. V dropped 2 bases and J dropped 3; count of bases not matched to a gene: 11. This CDR3 is CASSETRGTGGMYTEAFF. In nucleotides, the CDR3 is TGTGCCAGCAGTGAAACGAGGGGGACAGGGGGTATGTACACTGAAGCTTTCTTT. Full variable domain (missing parts from reference TRBV2 and TRBJ1-1): EPEVTQTPSHQVTQMGQEVILRCVPISNHLYFYWYRQILGQKVEFLVSFYNNEISEKSEIFDDQFSVERPDGSNFTLKIRSTKLEDSAMYFCASSETRGTGGMYTEAFFGQGTRLTVV.

The chain joins TRBV10-3 to TRBJ2-1, with D perhaps TRBD1 (6 bases). CDR1 ENHRY and CDR2 SYGVKD come from the germline V gene. This CDR3 has 13 residues. With 6 bases removed from V and 15 bases from J, the gap between germline ends came to 21 bases. DNA for the CDR3: TGTGCCATCAGCTCGGACAGACCCCCGAGTCCGTTCTTC. It codes for CAISSDRPPSPFF.

This clone appeared a single time. V and J are TRBV9 and TRBJ1-5, with 10 bases that match TRBD1. V was clipped by 7 bases and J by 4 bases; unmatched bases: 5. The CDR3 loop spans 14 amino acids. CDR1 and CDR2 from the germline V gene are SGDLS and YYNGEE. This chain's CDR3 is CASGQGGNNQPQHF. CDR3 in DNA: TGTGCCAGCGGACAGGGGGGGAATAATCAGCCCCAGCATTTT.

The J gene is TRBJ2-7, the V gene TRBV6-2 or TRBV6-3; D perhaps matches TRBD1 (6 bases). The CDR3 length is 13 residues. The V and J ends lost 2 bases and 2 bases respectively, with 7 bases between them. Germline V gives CDR1 MNHEY, CDR2 SVGEGT. CDR3 amino acids: CASSYGTPYEQYF. Here the CDR3 DNA reads TGTGCCAGCAGTTACGGGACACCCTACGAGCAGTACTTC.

The chain carries TRBV7-8 and TRBJ1-2; D is ambiguous. The germline V gene encodes CDR1 SGHVS and CDR2 FQNEAQ. CDR3 length: 13 amino acids. Trimming removed 3 bases at V and 0 bases at J, with 5 bases between. Here the CDR3 reads CASSLGPNYGYTF. CDR3 sequence (DNA): TGTGCCAGCAGCTTGGGCCCTAACTATGGCTACACCTTC.

V usage is TRBV19 and J usage is TRBJ1-6; D remains ambiguous. Germline V gene sequence: CDR1 LNHDA, CDR2 SQIVND (reference sequence). The CDR3 loop spans 14 amino acids. The V end was cut by 2 bases, the J end by 7 bases, with 9 bases between. The CDR3 DNA reads TGTGCCAGTAGTATAACCAGGTCCAATTCACCCCTCCACTTT. This gives the protein CASSITRSNSPLHF.

This clone was detected only once. The chain is built from TRBV5-1 and TRBJ1-2; the D gene is possibly TRBD1 (6 bases). Germline V gene data show CDR1 as SGHRS and CDR2 as YFSETQ. Trimming left V 7 bases short and J 0 bases short, with 19 bases between. The CDR3 consists of 16 residues. The CDR3 protein is CASSPYPAGANYGYTF. CDR3 in DNA: TGCGCCAGCTCCCCATATCCGGCAGGGGCTAACTATGGCTACACCTTC. The variable domain in full, completed from reference TRBV5-1 and TRBJ1-2, reads KAGVTQTPRYLIKTRGQQVTLSCSPISGHRSVSWYQQTPGQGLQFLFEYFSETQRNKGNFPGRFSGRQFSNSRSEMNVSTLELGDSALYLCASSPYPAGANYGYTFGSGTRLTVV.

To note about this clone: Compared with germline, one end of the junction differs, possibly owing to a read error. J is TRBJ1-3 and V is TRBV24-1, with D unresolved. This CDR3 contains 12 residues. Germline V gives CDR1 KGHDR, CDR2 SFDVKD. CDR3 protein: CATSDFKNTVYF. CDR3 nucleotides: TGTGCCACCAGTGATTTCAAAAACACCGTATATTTT.

CDR3 coding DNA: TGTGCCAGCAGCGGAAGACAGACGGGTGGCTACACCTTC. Residues: CASSGRQTGGYTF. The chain joins TRBV9 to TRBJ1-2, with D tentatively TRBD1 (5 bases). This CDR3 comprises 13 residues. CDR1 SGDLS and CDR2 YYNGEE come from the germline V gene. Trimming cost V 3 bases and J 7 bases, with 13 bases left between them. Full variable domain (rest looked up from reference TRBV9 and TRBJ1-2): DSGVTQTPKHLITATGQRVTLRCSPRSGDLSVYWYQQSLDQGLQFLIQYYNGEERAKGNILERFSAQQFPDLHSELNLSSLELGDSALYFCASSGRQTGGYTFGSGTRLTVV.

The chain couples TRBV29-1 to TRBJ1-5, with D perhaps matching TRBD1 (5 bases). The CDR3 totals 12 residues. Germline V gene lookup returns CDR1 SQVTM and CDR2 ANQGSEA. The ends were cut back, 3 bases at V and 3 bases at J, with 6 bases in the middle. The CDR3 protein is CSVEGHNQPQHF. CDR3 nucleotide sequence: TGCAGCGTTGAGGGGCACAATCAGCCCCAGCATTTT.

In the case of this clone: The sample carries other DNA sequences with the same CDR3. This sequence joins TRBV7-9 and TRBJ2-2; D may be TRBD1 (5 bases). From germline, CDR1 is SEHNR and CDR2 FQNEAQ (reference sequence). This CDR3 has 15 amino acids. The V gene lost 5 bases and the J gene lost 1 base, with 11 bases spanning the gap. The CDR3 is CASSLGRGNTGELFF. CDR3 coding DNA: TGTGCCAGCAGCCTCGGTAGGGGGAACACCGGGGAGCTGTTTTTT.

The V call is TRBV28, the J call TRBJ2-7; 11 positions match TRBD1. Germline loops: CDR1 MDHEN, CDR2 SYDVKM. V was pared by 5 bases and J by 1 base, with 7 bases of the junction left unmatched. The CDR3 is 16 amino acids. The CDR3: CASSTVWDRGSYEQYF. The CDR3 bases are TGTGCCAGCAGTACGGTATGGGACAGGGGGTCCTACGAGCAGTACTTC.

The J gene is TRBJ2-2, the V gene TRBV7-2; 9 bases line up with TRBD2. The CDR3 extends over 16 amino acids. Germline V gives CDR1 SGHTA, CDR2 FQGNSA. V shed 2 bases and J 4 bases; nucleotides not matched to a gene: 5. DNA of the CDR3: TGTGCCAGCAGCTTACGGAGCGGGGGGTTCACCGGGGAGCTGTTTTTT. Its translation: CASSLRSGGFTGELFF.